The next 2 T cell receptor beta chains were all read from a single sample in a study of cytomegalovirus exposure and HLA in healthy donors. Assay used: immunoSEQ multiplex PCR; TCRdb lists only in-frame clones, some missing. The sample has around 180,000 clones, about 82% seen once; the top ten hold roughly 1.5%. The sequencing input was PBMCs. The origin of the receptors is a woman aged 18-29 years in good health and CMV-seronegative.

The V call is TRBV19, the J call TRBJ1-1; 7 bases match TRBD1. The CDR3 runs to 13 residues. Trimming at V came to 4 bases and at J to 4 bases, leaving 3 bases not matched to a gene. Per germline, CDR1 LNHDA and CDR2 SQIVND (reference sequence). CDR3 amino acids: CASSNAGGTEAFF. The CDR3 DNA sequence: TGTGCCAGTAGTAACGCAGGGGGCACTGAAGCTTTCTTT.

The rearrangement uses TRBV2 and TRBJ2-2, with 13 bases identical to TRBD2. From germline, CDR1 is SNHLY and CDR2 FYNNEI. V lost 4 bases to trimming and J lost 0 bases; unmatched junction nucleotides: 8. This CDR3 has 19 amino acids. In DNA form, the CDR3 reads TGTGCCAGCAGTGGCACCCCGACTAGCGGGGGGCCGAACACCGGGGAGCTGTTTTTT. Translating it yields CASSGTPTSGGPNTGELFF. The full variable domain, its missing parts supplied by reference TRBV2 and TRBJ2-2, is EPEVTQTPSHQVTQMGQEVILRCVPISNHLYFYWYRQILGQKVEFLVSFYNNEISEKSEIFDDQFSVERPDGSNFTLKIRSTKLEDSAMYFCASSGTPTSGGPNTGELFFGEGSRLTVL.